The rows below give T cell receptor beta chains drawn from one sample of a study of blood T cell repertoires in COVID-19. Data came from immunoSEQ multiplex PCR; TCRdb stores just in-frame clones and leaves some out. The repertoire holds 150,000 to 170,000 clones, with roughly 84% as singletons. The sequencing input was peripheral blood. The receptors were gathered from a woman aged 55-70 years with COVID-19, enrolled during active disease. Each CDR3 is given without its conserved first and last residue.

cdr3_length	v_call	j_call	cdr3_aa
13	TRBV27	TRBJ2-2	ASSDRQGDTGELF
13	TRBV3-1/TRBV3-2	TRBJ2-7	ASSQTSGGADEQY
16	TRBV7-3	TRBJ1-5	ASSLMWSQGAGDQPQH
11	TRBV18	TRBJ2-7	ASSPLRSGEQY
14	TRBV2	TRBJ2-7	ASSERDFARGYEQY
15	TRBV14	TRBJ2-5	ASSQDRPTGVLETQY
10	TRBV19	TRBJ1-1	ASKTGVLGAF
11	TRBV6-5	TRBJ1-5	ASRDGQHQPQH
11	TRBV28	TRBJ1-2	ASSLGGGRGYT
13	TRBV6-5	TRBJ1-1	ASSSRTGTLPEAF
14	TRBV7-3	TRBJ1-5	ASTFQNRGMNQPQH
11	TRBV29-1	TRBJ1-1	SVDGQRGTEAF
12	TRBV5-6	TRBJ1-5	ASSTTGTARPQH
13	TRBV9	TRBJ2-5	ASSVGGAGAETQY
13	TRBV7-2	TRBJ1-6	ASSLGRGYNSPLH
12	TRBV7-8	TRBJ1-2	ASSLAHKNYGYT
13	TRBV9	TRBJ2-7	ASSGGLGISYEQY
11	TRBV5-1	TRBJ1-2	ASSGQTGRGYT
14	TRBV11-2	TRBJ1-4	ASSKPPDRYNEKLF
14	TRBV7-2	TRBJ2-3	ASSLGGRGGADTQY
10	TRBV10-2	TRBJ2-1	AGGTGFGEQF
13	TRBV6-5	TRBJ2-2	ASRWAGQNTGELF
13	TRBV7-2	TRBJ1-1	ASSLGSGQGFEAF
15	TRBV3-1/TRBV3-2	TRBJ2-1	ASSQDLLAGGGNEQF
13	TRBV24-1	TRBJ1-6	ATSDGIQNNSPLH
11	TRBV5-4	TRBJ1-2	ASSSGGARGYT
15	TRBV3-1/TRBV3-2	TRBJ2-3	ASSQEMGLASLDTQY
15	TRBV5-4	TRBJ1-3	ASSQGAGAQVGNTIY
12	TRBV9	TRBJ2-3	ASSTGFSTDTQY
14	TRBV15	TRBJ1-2	ATSSLGGAGDLGYT
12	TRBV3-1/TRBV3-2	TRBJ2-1	ASSQGNWGDEQF
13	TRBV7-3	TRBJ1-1	ASSLTGQPVGEAF
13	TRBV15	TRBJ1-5	ATSRGQMSNQPQH
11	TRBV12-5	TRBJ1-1	ASGRTEGAEAF
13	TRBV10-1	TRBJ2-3	ASKKGASSTDTQY